One sample yielded the 7 T cell receptor beta chains listed below, sequenced in a study of cytomegalovirus exposure and HLA in healthy donors. Vbeta (60) and Jbeta (13) primers were used in the PCR. The table came from immunoSEQ multiplex PCR; TCRdb's copy has only in-frame clones and leaves some out. This sample carries 150,000 or so clones, over 60% of them seen once, and the ten largest clones take around 3%. Material for sequencing was PBMCs. The origin of the receptors is a woman in her twenties or thirties in good health and CMV-seropositive.

This chain joins TRBV4-1 and TRBJ2-7, with TRBD1 matching over 7 bases. This CDR3 comprises 17 residues. J was trimmed by 7 bases and V by 0 bases; bases with no gene match: 15. Germline V gives CDR1 MGHRA, CDR2 YSYEKL. The CDR3 loop reads CASSQDTGQAYVREQYF. Here the CDR3 DNA reads TGCGCCAGCAGCCAAGATACCGGACAGGCCTACGTAAGGGAGCAGTACTTC.

The chain employs TRBV29-1 and TRBJ1-2, with D unresolved. V lost 2 bases to trimming and J lost 5 bases, with 15 bases between them. The CDR3 covers 14 residues. Germline loops: CDR1 SQVTM, CDR2 ANQGSEA. The CDR3 loop reads CSVEKQLGGYGYTF. CDR3 bases: TGCAGCGTTGAAAAACAACTTGGAGGGTATGGCTACACCTTC.

There are a few counts of this clone. The chain recombines TRBV11-3 with TRBJ1-1; D unresolved. This CDR3 region has 13 residues. V gave up 4 bases and J gave up 5 bases, with 11 bases separating them. Germline CDR1 reads SGHNT; CDR2 reads YENEEA. The DNA for the CDR3 is TGTGCCAGCAGCTCGAGGATCTTGACTGAAGCTTTCTTT. Translated: CASSSRILTEAFF. The variable domain in full, with the rest retrieved from reference TRBV11-3 and TRBJ1-1, is EAGVVQSPRYKIIEKKQPVAFWCNPISGHNTLYWYLQNLGQGPELLIRYENEEAVDDSQLPKDRFSAERLKGVDSTLKIQPAELGDSAVYLCASSSRILTEAFFGQGTRLTVV.

This chain uses TRBV10-1 with TRBJ2-5; 7 bases agree with TRBD1. Matching the DNA end better, TRBJ2-7 makes the J call doubtful. CDR3 length: 13 amino acids. The germline gives CDR1 WNHNN, CDR2 SYGVQD (reference sequence). The CDR3 region has the DNA TGCGCCAGCGGGGATACAGGGGTACACGAGCAGTACTTC. Amino acids: CASGDTGVHEQYF.

This clone was seen repeatedly, ten times or more. The chain has TRBV7-9 and TRBJ1-6; 7 bases fit TRBD1. V gave up 4 bases and J gave up 7 bases; unmatched junction bases: 10. This CDR3 comprises 16 residues. CDR1 and CDR2 from the germline V gene are SEHNR and FQNEAQ (reference sequence). The CDR3 region is CASSSGRQGRNSPLHF. The DNA of the CDR3 is TGTGCCAGCAGCTCAGGACGACAGGGTAGGAATTCACCCCTCCACTTT.

The gene calls are TRBV21-1 and TRBJ1-4; TRBD1, the D gene given by the table, was not confirmed from the DNA. TRBV21-1 is designated a pseudogene. The CDR3 is 17 residues long. CDR3 in amino acids: CASSKRRLATGHEKLFF. CDR3 in DNA: TGTGCCAGCAGCAAACGCCGATTGGCCACAGGTCACGAAAAACTGTTTTTT.

The chain is built from TRBV6-6 and TRBJ1-5, with D unresolved. The V end was cut by 6 bases, the J end by 5 bases, with 11 bases between. From germline, CDR1 is MNHNY and CDR2 SVGAGI (reference sequence). The CDR3 is 13 residues long. The CDR3: CASREGTHQPQHF. The CDR3 DNA follows: TGTGCCAGCAGGGAGGGAACTCATCAGCCCCAGCATTTT.